One and the same sample provided the 5 T cell receptor beta chains below, sequenced in a study of blood T cell repertoires in COVID-19. Profiled with immunoSEQ multiplex PCR; TCRdb holds only in-frame clones, not every one. The sample consists of about 120,000 clones, 85% of them appearing once. Material: peripheral blood. Receptors originate from a man of 80 years or more with acute or convalescent COVID-19.

The gene calls are TRBV19 and TRBJ2-4; 7 bases align to TRBD1. After removal of 3 bases from V and 4 bases from J, the junction contained 9 bases not matched to a gene. The CDR3 totals 16 residues. From germline, CDR1 is LNHDA and CDR2 SQIVND (reference sequence). Here the CDR3 reads CASSISTGAIKNIQYF. The CDR3 DNA is TGTGCCAGTAGTATTTCTACAGGGGCGATTAAAAACATTCAGTACTTC.

V gene TRBV5-1 combines with J gene TRBJ1-2; 9 bases are shared with TRBD1. The CDR3 covers 15 residues. Germline V gene sequence: CDR1 SGHRS, CDR2 YFSETQ. After removal of 4 bases from V and 8 bases from J, the junction contained 12 bases not matched to a gene. The CDR3 DNA is TGCGCCAGCAGCGACCCCGGGACAGGGTTAGAAGGCTACACCTTC. Translated, it gives CASSDPGTGLEGYTF.

The V and J genes are TRBV2 and TRBJ1-5; D gene uncertain. V was shortened by 2 bases and J by 2 bases, with 10 bases between the two germline ends. The CDR3 length is 15 residues. Germline loops: CDR1 SNHLY, CDR2 FYNNEI. CDR3 sequence reads: CASSELGGGNQPQHF. The CDR3, as DNA: TGTGCCAGCAGTGAACTGGGAGGTGGCAATCAGCCCCAGCATTTT.

Comments on this clone: Sequence at one end of the junction differs from germline and may be a read error. The V call is TRBV3-1 (or the pseudogene TRBV3-2), the J call TRBJ1-2; the D is unclear. The germline gives CDR1 LGHDT, CDR2 YNNKEL (reference sequence). The CDR3 loop spans 11 amino acids. CDR3 amino acids: CASRNNYDYTF. The CDR3 DNA follows: TGTGCCAGTAGGAATAACTATGACTACACCTTC.

This chain joins TRBV11-2 and TRBJ2-1, with unresolved D. This CDR3 region has 13 residues. With 1 base removed from V and 7 bases from J, the gap between germline ends came to 8 bases. In germline, CDR1 is SGHAT, CDR2 FQNNGV. This CDR3 reads CASSLARSNEQFF. The CDR3 DNA sequence: TGTGCCAGCAGCTTAGCGCGGAGTAATGAGCAGTTCTTC.